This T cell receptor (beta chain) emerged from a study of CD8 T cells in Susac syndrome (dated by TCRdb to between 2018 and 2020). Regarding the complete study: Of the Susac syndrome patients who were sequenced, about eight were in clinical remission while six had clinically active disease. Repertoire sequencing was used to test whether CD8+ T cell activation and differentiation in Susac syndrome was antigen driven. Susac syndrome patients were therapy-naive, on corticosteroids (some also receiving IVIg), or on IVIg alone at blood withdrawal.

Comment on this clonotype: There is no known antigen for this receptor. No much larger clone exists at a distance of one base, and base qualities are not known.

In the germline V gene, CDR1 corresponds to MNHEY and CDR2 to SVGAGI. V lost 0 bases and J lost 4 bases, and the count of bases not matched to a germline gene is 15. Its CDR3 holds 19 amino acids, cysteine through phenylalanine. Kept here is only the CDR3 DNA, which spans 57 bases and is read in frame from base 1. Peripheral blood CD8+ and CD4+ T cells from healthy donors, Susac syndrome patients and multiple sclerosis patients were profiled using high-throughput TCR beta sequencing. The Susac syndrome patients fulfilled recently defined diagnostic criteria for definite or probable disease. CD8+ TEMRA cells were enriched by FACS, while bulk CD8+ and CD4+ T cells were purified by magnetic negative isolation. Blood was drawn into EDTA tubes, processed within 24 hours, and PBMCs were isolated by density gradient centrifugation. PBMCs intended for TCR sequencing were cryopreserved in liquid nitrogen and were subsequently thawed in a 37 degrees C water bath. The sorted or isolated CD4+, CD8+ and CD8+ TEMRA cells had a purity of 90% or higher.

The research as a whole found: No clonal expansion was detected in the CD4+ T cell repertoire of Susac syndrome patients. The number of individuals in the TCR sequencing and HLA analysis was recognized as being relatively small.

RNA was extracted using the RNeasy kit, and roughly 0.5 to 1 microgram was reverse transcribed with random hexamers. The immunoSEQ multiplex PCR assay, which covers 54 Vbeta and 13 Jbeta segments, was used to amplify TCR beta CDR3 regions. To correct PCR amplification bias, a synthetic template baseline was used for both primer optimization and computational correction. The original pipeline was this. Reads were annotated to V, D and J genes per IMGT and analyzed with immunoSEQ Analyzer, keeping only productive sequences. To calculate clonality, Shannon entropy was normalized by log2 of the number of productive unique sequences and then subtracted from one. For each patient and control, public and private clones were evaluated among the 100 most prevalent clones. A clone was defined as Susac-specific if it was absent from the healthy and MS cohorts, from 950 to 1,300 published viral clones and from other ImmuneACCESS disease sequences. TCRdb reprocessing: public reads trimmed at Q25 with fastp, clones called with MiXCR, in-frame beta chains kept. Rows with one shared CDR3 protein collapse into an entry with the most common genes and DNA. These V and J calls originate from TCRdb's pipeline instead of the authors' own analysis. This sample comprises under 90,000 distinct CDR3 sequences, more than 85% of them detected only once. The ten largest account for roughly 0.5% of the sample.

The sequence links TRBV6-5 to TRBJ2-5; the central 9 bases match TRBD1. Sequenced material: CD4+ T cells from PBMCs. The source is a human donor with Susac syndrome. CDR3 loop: CASSYSPGQGWGVRETQYF. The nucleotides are TGTGCCAGCAGTTACTCGCCGGGACAGGGTTGGGGTGTGCGAGAGACCCAGTACTTC.